The TCR beta chain under discussion was sequenced for a study of T cells in Graves' hyperthyroidism and ophthalmopathy. Study-wide results and limits: Blood also held most thyroid clonotypes expanded beyond 0.001. Ophthalmopathy was separated from stable hyperthyroidism by a 13 V-J model.

The table lists this clonotype with a few counts. Antigen specificity is unknown. Amplification targeted TCR beta CDR3 regions from RNA transcripts. RT-PCR in the first round (using the HTBI primer set) targeted the TCR CDR3. TCRdb passed the multiplex PCR reads through MiXCR, listing each CDR3 protein once. The sample shows fewer than 700,000 distinct CDR3 sequences, around 15% of them seen only once. V dropped 0 bases and J dropped 7 bases, with 27 bases sitting between them. Germline V lookup: CDR1 LGHDT, CDR2 YNNKEL (reference sequence). This CDR3 comprises 19 residues. Graves' hyperthyroidism is called stable when ophthalmopathy does not progress within 18 months.

This clonotype was sampled from a woman aged 25 to 39 with Graves' hyperthyroidism. Sequenced: blood. The chain has TRBV3-1 and TRBJ1-2; tentatively, D is TRBD1 (5 bases). The CDR3 sequence: CASSQDLQASTDRFGGYTF. CDR3 sequence (DNA): TGTGCCAGCAGCCAAGACCTGCAAGCATCGACAGACCGATTCGGTGGCTACACCTTC.